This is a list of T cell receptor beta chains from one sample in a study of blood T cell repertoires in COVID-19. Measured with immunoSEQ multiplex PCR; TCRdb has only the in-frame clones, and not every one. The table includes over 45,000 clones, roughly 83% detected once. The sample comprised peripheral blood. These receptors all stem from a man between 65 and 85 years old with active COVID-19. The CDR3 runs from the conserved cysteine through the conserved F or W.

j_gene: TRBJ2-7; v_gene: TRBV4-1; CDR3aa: CASSQAEGQVSYEQYF
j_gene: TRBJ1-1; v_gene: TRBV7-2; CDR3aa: CASSQIGQGMAFF
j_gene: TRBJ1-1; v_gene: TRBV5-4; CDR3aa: CASSRSEVGNTEAFF
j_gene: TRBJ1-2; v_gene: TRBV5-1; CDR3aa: CASSPGQGSNYGYTF
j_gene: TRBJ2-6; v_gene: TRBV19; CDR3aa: CASSVGHLSGANVLTF
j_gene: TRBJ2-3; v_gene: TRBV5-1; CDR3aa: CASSSRGGAADTQYF
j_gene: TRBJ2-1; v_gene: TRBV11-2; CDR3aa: CASSLGWERQDEQFF
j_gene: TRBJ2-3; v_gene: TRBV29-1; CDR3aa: CSVASGHISTDTQYF
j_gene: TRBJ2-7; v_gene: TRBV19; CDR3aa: CASRNQGSYEQYF
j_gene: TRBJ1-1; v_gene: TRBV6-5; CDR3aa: CASTRLGAEAFF
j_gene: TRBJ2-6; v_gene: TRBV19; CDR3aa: CASSVDSPGSGANVLTF
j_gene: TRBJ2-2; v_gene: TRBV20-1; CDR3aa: CSASRGGELFF
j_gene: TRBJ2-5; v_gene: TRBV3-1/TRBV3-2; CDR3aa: CATRGWGRETQYF